This TCR beta chain was captured in a study of blood T cell repertoires in COVID-19. Across the study: Spain, Italy and the United States supplied samples that represented acute and convalescent COVID-19. Sources were T cells, B-cell-depleted T cells, or PBMCs; the material itself was cDNA or gDNA.

In the source study's methods: Nucleated cell counts were estimated from reference gene primer amplification. Here immunoSEQ multiplex PCR was the method, and the copy in TCRdb shows in-frame clones only, minus some. That table gives V, J and clone size, and the DNA gave D and trimming. The sample carries roughly 120,000 clones, over 75% recorded once. After removal of 3 bases from V and 7 bases from J, the junction contained 5 bases not matched to a gene. CDR3 length: 13 residues. Germline V CDR1 and CDR2: ENHRY, SYGVKD. Input material: peripheral blood. The chain links TRBV10-3 to TRBJ1-1; the match to TRBD1 covers 7 bases. The origin of this receptor is a man over 45 with acute or convalescent COVID-19. For the CDR3, the DNA is TGTGCCATCAGTGAAGCAGGGGGAATTGAAGCTTTCTTT. It encodes CAISEAGGIEAFF.